A single sample gave rise to the 8 T cell receptor beta chains below, sequenced in a study of sequential checkpoint blockade in melanoma. Libraries were prepared by immunoSEQ multiplex PCR; TCRdb keeps only in-frame clonotypes and omits some of them. The sample records over 5,000 clones, about 85% being singletons. As for treatment: randomized to nivolumab then ipilimumab (arm A) or the reverse (arm B). The sample in question was CD8+ T cells sorted from blood (inferred from file names), obtained from a patient given nivolumab and ipilimumab in sequence. These receptors came from a human donor with melanoma.

The rearrangement joins TRBV28 to TRBJ2-7; 8 nucleotides align to TRBD2. Per germline, CDR1 MDHEN and CDR2 SYDVKM. Trimming took 4 bases from V and 1 from J; bases not matched to a gene: 15. This CDR3 contains 18 residues. CDR3 protein: CASSWDLGKTSASYEQYF. DNA for the CDR3: TGTGCCAGCAGTTGGGATTTGGGGAAGACTAGCGCTTCCTACGAGCAGTACTTC.

This clone was found once. This chain's CDR3 is CASSSPGQTANYGYTF. CDR3 nucleotides: TGTGCCAGCAGTTCCCCGGGACAGACAGCTAACTATGGCTACACCTTC. The V and J genes are TRBV6-5 and TRBJ1-2, with 7 bases fitting TRBD1. Germline CDR1 MNHEY, CDR2 SVGAGI. Trimming at V came to 4 bases and at J to 0 bases, leaving 8 bases not matched to a gene. CDR3 length: 16 residues.

This sequence joins TRBV2 and TRBJ1-5, with 8 bases matching TRBD1. In germline, CDR1 is SNHLY, CDR2 FYNNEI. With V trimmed by 7 bases and J by 2 bases, 7 bases remained unmatched. The CDR3 consists of 15 residues. For the CDR3, the DNA is TGTGCCAGCACCGAGACAGGGGTGGGCAATCAGCCCCAGCATTTT. Amino acids: CASTETGVGNQPQHF.

The chain couples TRBV9 to TRBJ1-2; possible D gene TRBD1, 6 bases. The CDR3 totals 14 residues. Germline CDR1 reads SGDLS; CDR2 reads YYNGEE. The ends were cut back, 0 bases at V and 5 bases at J, with 11 bases in the middle. The CDR3, as DNA: TGTGCCAGCAGCGTAGGGACAGCACCTTATGGCTACACCTTC. This translates into CASSVGTAPYGYTF.

The chain employs TRBV6-6 and TRBJ2-5; TRBD1 might be the D (5 bases). V was pared by 4 bases and J by 4 bases, with 10 bases between. The CDR3 contains 13 residues. Germline CDR1 and CDR2: MNHNY and SVGAGI (reference sequence). CDR3 sequence: CASSSTRGETQYF. The CDR3 DNA follows: TGTGCCAGCAGTTCCACAAGGGGAGAGACCCAGTACTTC.

The gene calls are TRBV6-4 and TRBJ1-1; 8 bases match TRBD1. Germline V lookup: CDR1 MRHNA, CDR2 SNTAGT. This CDR3 is built from 14 residues. V dropped 5 bases and J dropped 1; count of bases not matched to a gene: 3. CDR3 residues: CASSKGQENTEAFF. The CDR3 DNA reads as TGTGCCAGCAGTAAGGGACAGGAGAACACTGAAGCTTTCTTT.

The chain uses TRBV9 and TRBJ1-2; perhaps TRBD1 as D (6 bases). This CDR3 has 14 residues. Trimming cost V 0 bases and J 4 bases, with 10 bases left between them. Germline V gives CDR1 SGDLS, CDR2 YYNGEE. CDR3 sequence reads: CASSVGDNLYGYTF. For the CDR3, the DNA is TGTGCCAGCAGCGTAGGGGACAACCTCTATGGCTACACCTTC.

The chain carries TRBV6-9 and TRBJ2-5, with 9 nucleotides matching TRBD1. Looked up from germline, CDR1 is MNHGY and CDR2 is SVAAGI. J was trimmed by 7 bases and V by 10 bases; bases with no gene match: 19. The CDR3 consists of 16 residues. The CDR3 nucleotides are TGTGCCACCCAATTAGGGATGGGACAGGGAGGGAGGACCCAGTACTTC. It codes for CATQLGMGQGGRTQYF.